This T cell receptor beta chain was profiled in a study of patients and donors after allogeneic stem cell transplantation. Using its own MiXCR run on the RT-PCR reads, TCRdb lists one record per CDR3 protein. This table has 390,000 or so distinct CDR3 sequences, about a sixth appearing once. Trimming removed 6 bases from V and 9 bases from J, with 13 bases in between. The CDR3 contains 12 residues. Germline-derived CDR1 and CDR2 are SEHNR and FQNEAQ (reference sequence). The chain carries TRBV7-9 and TRBJ2-3; a possible D gene is TRBD2 (6 bases). Sequencing was carried out using blood, either unsorted or a sorted T cell fraction (not recorded which). This TCR derives from a human donor who was either an allogeneic HSCT recipient or a stem cell or donor lymphocyte infusion donor (not recorded which). It is not recorded whose cells these are; they may come from a transplant donor. This CDR3 reads CASSTLAGTQYF. In nucleotides, the CDR3 is TGTGCCAGCAGTACTCTCGCGGGGACGCAGTATTTT.